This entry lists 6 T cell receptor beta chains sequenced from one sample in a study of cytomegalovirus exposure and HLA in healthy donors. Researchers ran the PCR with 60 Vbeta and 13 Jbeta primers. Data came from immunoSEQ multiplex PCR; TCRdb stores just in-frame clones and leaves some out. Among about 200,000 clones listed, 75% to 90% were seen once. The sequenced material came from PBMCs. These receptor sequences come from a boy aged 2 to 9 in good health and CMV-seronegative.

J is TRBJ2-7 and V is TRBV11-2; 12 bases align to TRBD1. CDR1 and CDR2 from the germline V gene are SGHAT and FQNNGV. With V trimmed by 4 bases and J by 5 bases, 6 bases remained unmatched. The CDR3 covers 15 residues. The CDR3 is CASSSRDRGRDEQYF. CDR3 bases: TGTGCCAGCAGCTCGCGGGACAGGGGGCGCGACGAGCAGTACTTC.

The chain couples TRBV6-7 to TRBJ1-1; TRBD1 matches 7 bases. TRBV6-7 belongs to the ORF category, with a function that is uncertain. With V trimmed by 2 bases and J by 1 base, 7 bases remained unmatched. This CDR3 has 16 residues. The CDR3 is CASSYPMEGANTEAFF. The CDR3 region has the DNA TGTGCCAGCAGTTACCCGATGGAGGGGGCGAACACTGAAGCTTTCTTT.

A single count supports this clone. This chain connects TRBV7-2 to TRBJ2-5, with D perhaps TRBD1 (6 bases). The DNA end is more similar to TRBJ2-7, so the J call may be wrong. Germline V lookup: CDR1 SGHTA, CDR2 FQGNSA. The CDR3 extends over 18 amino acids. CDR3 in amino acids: CASSLSVTSLGGPYEQYF. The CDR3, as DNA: TGTGCCAGCAGCTTATCAGTCACGTCACTAGGGGGACCCTACGAGCAGTACTTC.

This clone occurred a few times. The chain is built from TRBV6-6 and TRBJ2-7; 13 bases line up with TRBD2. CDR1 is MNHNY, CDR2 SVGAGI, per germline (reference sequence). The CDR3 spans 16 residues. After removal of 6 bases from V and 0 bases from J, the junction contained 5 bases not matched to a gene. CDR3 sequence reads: CASRGLAGYASYEQYF. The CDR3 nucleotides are TGTGCCAGCAGGGGACTAGCGGGATACGCCTCCTACGAGCAGTACTTC.

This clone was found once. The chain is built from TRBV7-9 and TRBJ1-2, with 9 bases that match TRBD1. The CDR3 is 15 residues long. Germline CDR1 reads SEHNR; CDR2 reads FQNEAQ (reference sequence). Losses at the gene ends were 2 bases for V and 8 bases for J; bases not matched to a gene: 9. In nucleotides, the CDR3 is TGTGCCAGCAGCTTAATTCCGGGACAGGGATACGGCTACACCTTC. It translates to CASSLIPGQGYGYTF.

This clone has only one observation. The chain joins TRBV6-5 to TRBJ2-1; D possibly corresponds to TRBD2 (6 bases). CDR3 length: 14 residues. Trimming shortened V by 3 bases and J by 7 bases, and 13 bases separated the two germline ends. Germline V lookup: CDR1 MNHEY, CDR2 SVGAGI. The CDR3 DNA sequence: TGTGCCAGCAGTTATGGGCAGGGAGGTAATGAGCAGTTCTTC. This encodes CASSYGQGGNEQFF.